This passage covers 22 T cell receptor beta chains from one sample sequenced in a study of somatic mutations in cytotoxic T cells in rheumatoid arthritis. Libraries were prepared by immunoSEQ multiplex PCR; TCRdb keeps only in-frame clonotypes and omits some of them. The data hold tens of thousands of clones, with 78% observed a single time. Sequencing input: CD8+ T cells sorted from blood. The receptors derive from an adult with rheumatoid arthritis.

The V call is TRBV6-1, the J call TRBJ2-7; a weak D match, TRBD1 (6 bases). This CDR3 has 13 residues. The ends were cut back, 4 bases at V and 4 bases at J, with 11 bases in the middle. Germline V gene sequence: CDR1 MNHNS, CDR2 SASEGT. This chain's CDR3 is CASSGGLKYEQYF. The DNA for the CDR3 is TGTGCCAGCAGTGGGGGGCTAAAGTACGAGCAGTACTTC.

The chain is built from TRBV14 and TRBJ2-1; D gene unclear. The CDR3 covers 16 residues. V lost 4 bases and J lost 0, with 13 bases in between. Germline CDR1 reads SGHDN; CDR2 reads FVKESK. The CDR3 loop is CASSRHMASSYNEQFF. The CDR3, as DNA: TGTGCCAGCAGCCGCCACATGGCTTCCTCCTACAATGAGCAGTTCTTC.

The CDR3: CASSPREGDLYEQYF. The DNA for the CDR3 is TGCGCCAGCAGCCCAAGGGAGGGGGATCTCTACGAGCAGTACTTC. The rearrangement uses TRBV4-1 and TRBJ2-7; TRBD2 might be the D (7 bases). This CDR3 comprises 15 residues. Germline CDR1 is MGHRA and CDR2 is YSYEKL. Trimming stripped 4 bases from V and 3 bases from J, with 16 bases between.

The chain combines TRBV2 with TRBJ2-3, with 10 positions matching TRBD2. This CDR3 has 15 residues. The V gene's germline CDR1 is SNHLY and CDR2 FYNNEI. V shed 2 bases, J shed 5 bases, and the junction held 4 bases outside the gene matches. In nucleotides, the CDR3 is TGTGCCAGCAGTGAACCGGGACTAGCGAAAGATACGCAGTATTTT. It yields the protein CASSEPGLAKDTQYF.

The chain employs TRBV7-8 and TRBJ1-3, with a tentative D call TRBD1 (6 bases). V was clipped by 2 bases and J by 0 bases, with 20 bases between them. This CDR3 is 19 amino acids long. Germline CDR1 is SGHVS and CDR2 is FQNEAQ. CDR3 amino acids: CASSLPTGAGALSGNTIYF. CDR3 coding DNA: TGTGCCAGCAGCTTACCGACCGGGGCAGGGGCCCTCTCTGGAAACACCATATATTTT.

The genes are TRBV7-6 and TRBJ1-2; TRBD1 aligns across 7 bases. This CDR3 has 13 amino acids. Trimming took 3 bases from V and 5 from J; bases not matched to a gene: 3. From germline, CDR1 is SGHVS and CDR2 FNYEAQ. The CDR3 is CASSLTGRYGYTF. In DNA form, the CDR3 reads TGTGCCAGCAGCTTGACAGGGAGGTATGGCTACACCTTC.

This chain uses TRBV19 with TRBJ2-2; D may match TRBD1 or TRBD2 (5 bases each). The CDR3 totals 14 residues. Germline lookup yields CDR1 LNHDA and CDR2 SQIVND (reference sequence). Trimming left V 8 bases short and J 6 bases short, with 16 bases between. CDR3 coding DNA: TGTGCCAGTTCCGGGACGACGGACGCCGGGGAGCTGTTTTTT. Protein: CASSGTTDAGELFF.

CDR3 DNA sequence: TGTGCCAGCAGCTTAGCGGAGTGGCATGAGCAGTTCTTC. Translation gives CASSLAEWHEQFF. The chain employs TRBV7-2 and TRBJ2-1; D not certain. The CDR3 sequence is 13 residues long. Trimming stripped 0 bases from V and 8 bases from J, with 8 bases between. The germline CDR1 and CDR2 sequences are SGHTA and FQGNSA.

The rearrangement links TRBV15 to TRBJ1-3; D gene ambiguous. In germline, CDR1 is LNHNV, CDR2 YYDKDF (reference sequence). Deletions cut 1 base from V and 1 base from J, with 5 bases between. This CDR3 spans 14 amino acids. CDR3 residues: CATSRVRSGNTIYF. The CDR3 region has the DNA TGTGCCACCAGCAGAGTTCGGTCTGGAAACACCATATATTTT.

The chain employs TRBV14 and TRBJ1-1; TRBD1 matches 8 bases. This CDR3 comprises 15 residues. V gave up 3 bases and J gave up 5 bases; unmatched junction bases: 8. Germline V gene data show CDR1 as SGHDN and CDR2 as FVKESK. DNA for the CDR3: TGTGCCAGCAGCCAGCAGGGGGCGCGGGGAACTGAAGCTTTCTTT. Amino acids: CASSQQGARGTEAFF. Complete variable domain (other parts from reference TRBV14 and TRBJ1-1): EAGVTQFPSHSVIEKGQTVTLRCDPISGHDNLYWYRRVMGKEIKFLLHFVKESKQDESGMPNNRFLAERTGGTYSTLKVQPAELEDSGVYFCASSQQGARGTEAFFGQGTRLTVV.

The J gene is TRBJ1-1, the V gene TRBV9; tentative D call: TRBD1 (5 bases). The CDR3 loop spans 13 amino acids. Germline-derived CDR1 and CDR2 are SGDLS and YYNGEE. V dropped 0 bases and J dropped 7 bases, with 10 bases sitting between them. The CDR3 sequence: CASSVGGVGEAFF. The CDR3 region has the DNA TGTGCCAGCAGCGTAGGAGGGGTCGGTGAAGCTTTCTTT.

There are a few counts of this clone. The J gene is TRBJ1-5, the V gene TRBV7-9; the D is unclear. Trimming pared 5 bases from V and 12 bases from J, leaving 11 bases between. Germline values: CDR1 SEHNR, CDR2 FQNEAQ (reference sequence). There are 11 residues in the CDR3. The CDR3 here is CASSQTGDQHF. DNA of the CDR3: TGTGCCAGCAGCCAAACCGGGGACCAGCATTTT.

This clone was counted a few times. The chain is built from TRBV27 and TRBJ1-6, with 9 positions matching TRBD1. Trimming removed 4 bases from V and 6 bases from J; junction bases left unmatched: 10. Germline V gene data show CDR1 as MNHEY and CDR2 as SMNVEV (reference sequence). This CDR3 spans 17 amino acids. DNA for the CDR3: TGTGCCAGCAGTTCCCCCGCTTGGGGACAGGGTAATTCACCCCTCCACTTT. This translates into CASSSPAWGQGNSPLHF.

The CDR3 sequence: CASSALPGGTGNTIYF. The CDR3 bases are TGTGCCAGCAGTGCCCTCCCGGGGGGTACTGGAAACACCATATATTTT. This chain joins TRBV6-1 and TRBJ1-3, with D tentatively TRBD1 (5 bases). The CDR3 spans 16 residues. Germline CDR1 and CDR2: MNHNS and SASEGT. Trimming shortened V by 4 bases and J by 2 bases, and 15 bases separated the two germline ends.

This clone came up once. The chain uses TRBV5-3 and TRBJ2-5; D call uncertain. TRBV5-3 is designated an ORF whose function remains uncertain. The V end was cut by 0 bases, the J end by 5 bases, with 20 bases between. The CDR3 runs to 17 residues. The CDR3 region has the DNA TGTGCCAGAAGCTTGGCCTTTGTGGGTGCCTCTGGGGAGACCCAGTACTTC. It encodes CARSLAFVGASGETQYF.

The chain couples TRBV5-1 to TRBJ2-2; TRBD1 might be the D (6 bases). The germline gives CDR1 SGHRS, CDR2 YFSETQ. V lost 5 bases, J lost 1 base, and 9 bases lay in between. This CDR3 region has 14 residues. The CDR3 loop reads CASSWTVNTGELFF. The DNA of the CDR3 is TGCGCCAGCAGTTGGACAGTGAACACCGGGGAGCTGTTTTTT.

This clone was counted once. The chain recombines TRBV4-1 with TRBJ1-5; no reliable D call. The CDR3 covers 13 residues. Germline CDR1 MGHRA, CDR2 YSYEKL. V lost 4 bases and J 6 bases, leaving 10 bases between the germline ends. The CDR3 DNA is TGCGCCAGCAGCCCTTCACAGTCTCAGCCCCAGCATTTT. Protein product: CASSPSQSQPQHF.

The rearrangement joins TRBV6-1 to TRBJ1-1; D is uncertain. The CDR3 loop spans 10 amino acids. Per germline, CDR1 MNHNS and CDR2 SASEGT. V was trimmed by 7 bases and J by 8 bases, leaving 8 bases between them. CDR3 sequence (DNA): TGTGCCAGCAACTCGCGGGAAGCTTTCTTT. It encodes CASNSREAFF.

The rearrangement links TRBV12-5 to TRBJ1-1; D gene uncertain. Germline V gene data show CDR1 as LGHNT and CDR2 as FRNRAP. The CDR3 consists of 12 residues. Trimming shortened V by 6 bases and J by 4 bases, and 9 bases separated the two germline ends. CDR3 residues: CASGRVITEAFF. The CDR3 DNA reads TGTGCTAGTGGGAGGGTGATCACTGAAGCTTTCTTT.

The rearrangement links TRBV5-6 to TRBJ1-1; D is unclear. With 4 bases removed from V and 4 bases from J, the gap between germline ends came to 17 bases. The germline CDR1 and CDR2 sequences are SGHDT and YYEEEE. The CDR3 runs 15 residues. CDR3 in amino acids: CASSQFNRRVTEAFF. The DNA of the CDR3 is TGTGCCAGCAGCCAGTTCAATCGACGGGTCACTGAAGCTTTCTTT. Filled out from reference TRBV5-6 and TRBJ1-1, the complete variable domain reads DAGVTQSPTHLIKTRGQQVTLRCSPKSGHDTVSWYQQALGQGPQFIFQYYEEEERQRGNFPDRFSGHQFPNYSSELNVNALLLGDSALYLCASSQFNRRVTEAFFGQGTRLTVV.

This clone was seen more than once but under ten times. The V gene is TRBV12-5, the J gene TRBJ1-4; no reliable D call. CDR1 and CDR2 (germline): LGHNT, FRNRAP. Trimming stripped 1 base from V and 6 bases from J, with 12 bases between. The CDR3 is made up of 15 amino acids. The CDR3 here is CASGLGGLMDEKLFF. Here the CDR3 DNA reads TGTGCTAGTGGTTTGGGAGGGCTTATGGATGAAAAACTGTTTTTT.

This clone is a singleton in its sample. The rearrangement links TRBV6-5 to TRBJ2-7; maybe TRBD2 (5 bases). The CDR3 covers 14 residues. V dropped 7 bases and J dropped 0 bases, with 13 bases sitting between them. The germline gives CDR1 MNHEY, CDR2 SVGAGI. For the CDR3, the DNA is TGTGCCAGCACCGGAGGCCTGAGCTCCTACGAGCAGTACTTC. Translating gives CASTGGLSSYEQYF.